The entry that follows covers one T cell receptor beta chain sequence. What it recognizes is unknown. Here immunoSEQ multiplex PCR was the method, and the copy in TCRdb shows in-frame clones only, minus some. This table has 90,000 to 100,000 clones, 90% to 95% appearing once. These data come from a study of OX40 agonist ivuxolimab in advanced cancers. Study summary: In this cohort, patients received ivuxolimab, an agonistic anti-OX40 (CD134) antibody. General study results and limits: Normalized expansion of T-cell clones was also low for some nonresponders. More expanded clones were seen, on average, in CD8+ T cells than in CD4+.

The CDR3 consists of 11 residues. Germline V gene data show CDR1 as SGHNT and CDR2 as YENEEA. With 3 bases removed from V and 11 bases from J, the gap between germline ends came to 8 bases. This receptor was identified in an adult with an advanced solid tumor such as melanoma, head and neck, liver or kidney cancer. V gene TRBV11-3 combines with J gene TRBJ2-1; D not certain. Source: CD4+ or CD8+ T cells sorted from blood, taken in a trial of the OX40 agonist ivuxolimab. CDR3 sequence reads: CASSFGEKQFF. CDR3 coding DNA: TGTGCCAGCAGCTTCGGCGAGAAGCAGTTCTTC.